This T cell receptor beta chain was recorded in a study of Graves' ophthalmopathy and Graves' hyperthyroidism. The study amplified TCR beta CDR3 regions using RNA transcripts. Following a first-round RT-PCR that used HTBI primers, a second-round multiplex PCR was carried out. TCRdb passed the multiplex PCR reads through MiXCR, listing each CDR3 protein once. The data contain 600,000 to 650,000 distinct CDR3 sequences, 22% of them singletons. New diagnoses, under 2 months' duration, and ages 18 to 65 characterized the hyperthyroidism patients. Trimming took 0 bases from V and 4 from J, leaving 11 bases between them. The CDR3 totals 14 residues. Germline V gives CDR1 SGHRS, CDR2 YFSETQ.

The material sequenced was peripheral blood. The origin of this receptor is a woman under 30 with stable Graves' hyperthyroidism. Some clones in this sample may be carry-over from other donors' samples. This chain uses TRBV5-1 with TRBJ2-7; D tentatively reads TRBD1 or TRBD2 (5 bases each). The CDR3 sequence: CASSLGDGFYEQYF. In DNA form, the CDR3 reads TGCGCCAGCAGCTTGGGGGACGGCTTTTACGAGCAGTACTTC.